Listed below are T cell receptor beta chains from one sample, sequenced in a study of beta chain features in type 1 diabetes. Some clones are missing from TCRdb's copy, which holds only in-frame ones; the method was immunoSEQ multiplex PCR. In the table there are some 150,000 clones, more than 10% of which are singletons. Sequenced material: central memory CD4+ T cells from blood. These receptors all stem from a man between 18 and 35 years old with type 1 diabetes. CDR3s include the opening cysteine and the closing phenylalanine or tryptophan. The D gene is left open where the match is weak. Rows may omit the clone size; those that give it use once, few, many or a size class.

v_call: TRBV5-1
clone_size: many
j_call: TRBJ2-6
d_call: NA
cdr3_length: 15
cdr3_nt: TGCGCCAGCAGCTTCGGAACCTCTGGGGCCAACGTCCTGACTTTC
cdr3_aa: CASSFGTSGANVLTF

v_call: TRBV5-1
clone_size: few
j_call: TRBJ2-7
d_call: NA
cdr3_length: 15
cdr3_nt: TGCGCCAGCAGTCGGCAGGCCGACCTCTCCTACGAGCAGTACTTC
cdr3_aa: CASSRQADLSYEQYF

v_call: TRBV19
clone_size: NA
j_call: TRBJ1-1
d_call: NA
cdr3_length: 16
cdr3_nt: TGTGCCAGTAGTATAACCCACACCCCGGAGGGGGCTGAAGCTTTCTTT
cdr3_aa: CASSITHTPEGAEAFF

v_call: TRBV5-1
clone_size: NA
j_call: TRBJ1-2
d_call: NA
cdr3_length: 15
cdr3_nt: TGCGCCACCACCTCGGTGGCAGGGAAGAACTATGGCTACACCTTC
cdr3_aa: CATTSVAGKNYGYTF

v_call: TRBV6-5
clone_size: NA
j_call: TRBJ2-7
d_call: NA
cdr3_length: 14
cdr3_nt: TGTGCCAGCAATACAGGGGAGGGGACGAACGAGCAGTACTTC
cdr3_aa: CASNTGEGTNEQYF

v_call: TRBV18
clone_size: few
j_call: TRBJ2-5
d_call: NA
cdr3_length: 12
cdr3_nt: TGTGCCAGCTCACCAACCGGCGAGACCCAGTACTTC
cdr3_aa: CASSPTGETQYF

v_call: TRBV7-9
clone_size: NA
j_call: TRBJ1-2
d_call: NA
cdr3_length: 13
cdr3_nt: TGTGCCAGCAGCCCGGACCGGGCCTATGGCTACACCTTC
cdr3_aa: CASSPDRAYGYTF

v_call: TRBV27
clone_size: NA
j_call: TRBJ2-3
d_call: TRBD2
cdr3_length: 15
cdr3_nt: TGTGCCAGCAGTCGCACTAGCGGGAGTACAGATACGCAGTATTTT
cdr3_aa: CASSRTSGSTDTQYF

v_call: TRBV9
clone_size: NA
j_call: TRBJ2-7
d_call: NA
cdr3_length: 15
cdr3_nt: TGTGCCAGCAGCGTAGGTTTGGGTCGAATGTACGAGCAGTACTTC
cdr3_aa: CASSVGLGRMYEQYF

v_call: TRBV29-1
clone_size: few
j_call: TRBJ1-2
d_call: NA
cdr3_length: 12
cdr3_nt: TGCAGCGTCGACCCGACCGAGTCCCGTGAAACCTTC
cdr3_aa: CSVDPTESRETF

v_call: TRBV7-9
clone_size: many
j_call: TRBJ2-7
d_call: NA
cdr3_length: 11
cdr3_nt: TGTGCCAGCAGCTTAGAGTACGAGCAGTACTTC
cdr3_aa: CASSLEYEQYF

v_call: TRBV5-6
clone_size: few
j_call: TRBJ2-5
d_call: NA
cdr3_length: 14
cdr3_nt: TGTGCCAGCAGCTTGGGGTTTAGTCGGGAGACCCAGTACTTC
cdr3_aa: CASSLGFSRETQYF

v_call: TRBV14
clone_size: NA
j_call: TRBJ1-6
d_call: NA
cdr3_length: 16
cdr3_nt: TGTGCCAGCAGCCAAGATCTGGCAGGGGTAAAATCACCCCTCCACTTT
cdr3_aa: CASSQDLAGVKSPLHF

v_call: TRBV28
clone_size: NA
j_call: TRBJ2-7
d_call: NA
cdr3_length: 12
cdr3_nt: TGTGCCAGCAGTCCTTCGAGGGGGGAGCAGTACTTC
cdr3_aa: CASSPSRGEQYF

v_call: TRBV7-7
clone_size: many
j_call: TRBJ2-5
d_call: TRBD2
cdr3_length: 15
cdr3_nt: TGTGCTAGCAGCTTGGGAGCGGGGGGGCAAGAGACCCAGTACTTC
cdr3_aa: CASSLGAGGQETQYF

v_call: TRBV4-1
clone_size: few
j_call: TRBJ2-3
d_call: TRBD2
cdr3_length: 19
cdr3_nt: TGCGCCAGCAGCCATCCTGGGGGACTAGCGGGGGCCGGCACAGATACGCAGTATTTT
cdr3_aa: CASSHPGGLAGAGTDTQYF

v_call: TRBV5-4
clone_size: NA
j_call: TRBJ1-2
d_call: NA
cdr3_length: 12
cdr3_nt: TGTGCCAGCAGCTCGAATGCCTATGGCTACACCTTC
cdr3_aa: CASSSNAYGYTF

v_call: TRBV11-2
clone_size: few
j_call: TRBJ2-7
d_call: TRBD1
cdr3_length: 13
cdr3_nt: TGTGCCAGCAGCCGGGACAGGGGCCACGAGCAGTACTTC
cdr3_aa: CASSRDRGHEQYF

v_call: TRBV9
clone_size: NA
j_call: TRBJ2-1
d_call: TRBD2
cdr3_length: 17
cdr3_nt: TGTGCCAGCAGCTCCGGTAACCGACTAGCGGGTGGTGATGAGCAGTTCTTC
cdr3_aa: CASSSGNRLAGGDEQFF

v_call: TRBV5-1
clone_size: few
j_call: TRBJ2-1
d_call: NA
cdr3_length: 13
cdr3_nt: TGCGCCAGCAGCTTGGCGGGGCCCAATGAGCAGTTCTTC
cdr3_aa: CASSLAGPNEQFF

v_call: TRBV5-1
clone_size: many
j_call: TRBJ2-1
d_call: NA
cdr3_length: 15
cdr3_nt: TGCGCCAGCAGCTTGGAAGGGCCTACCTACAATGAGCAGTTCTTC
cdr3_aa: CASSLEGPTYNEQFF

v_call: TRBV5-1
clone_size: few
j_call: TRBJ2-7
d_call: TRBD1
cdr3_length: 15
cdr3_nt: TGCGCCAGCAGCGCCCGGGACAGGGGCCTCTACGAGCAGTACTTC
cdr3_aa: CASSARDRGLYEQYF

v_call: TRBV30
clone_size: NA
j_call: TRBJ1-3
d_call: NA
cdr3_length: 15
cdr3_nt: TGTGCCTGGAGTGTAATGGGAAGCTCTGGAAACACCATATATTTT
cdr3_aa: CAWSVMGSSGNTIYF

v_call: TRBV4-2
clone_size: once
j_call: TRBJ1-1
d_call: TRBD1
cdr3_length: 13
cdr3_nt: TGTGCCAGCAGCCTGGACAGGGGCACTGAAGCTTTCTTT
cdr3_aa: CASSLDRGTEAFF

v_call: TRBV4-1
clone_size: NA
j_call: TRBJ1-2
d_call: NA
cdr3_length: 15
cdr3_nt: TGCGCCAGCAGCCAAGACCCCGGGACCGGTTATGGCTACACCTTC
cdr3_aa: CASSQDPGTGYGYTF

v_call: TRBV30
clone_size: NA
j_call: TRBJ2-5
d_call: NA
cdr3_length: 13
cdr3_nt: TGTGCCTGGAGTCCCGGGGTTGGAGAGACCCAGTACTTC
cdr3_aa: CAWSPGVGETQYF

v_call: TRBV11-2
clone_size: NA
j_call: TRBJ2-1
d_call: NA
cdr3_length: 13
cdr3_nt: TGTGCCAGCAGCTTTAACAGGGACAATGAGCAGTTCTTC
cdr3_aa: CASSFNRDNEQFF

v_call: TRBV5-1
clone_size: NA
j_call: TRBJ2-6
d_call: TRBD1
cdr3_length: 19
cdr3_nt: TGCGCCAGCAGCTTGGCGGCACCGGGACAGGGTTTTGGGGCCAACGTCCTGACTTTC
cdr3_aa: CASSLAAPGQGFGANVLTF

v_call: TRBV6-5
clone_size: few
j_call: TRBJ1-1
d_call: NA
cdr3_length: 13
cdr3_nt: TGTGCCAGCAACAATCAGGAATGGCCTGAAGCTTTCTTT
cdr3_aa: CASNNQEWPEAFF

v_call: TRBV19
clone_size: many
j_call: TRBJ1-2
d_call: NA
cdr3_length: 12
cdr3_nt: TGTGCCAGTAGTAGACAGACATATGGCTACACCTTC
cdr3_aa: CASSRQTYGYTF

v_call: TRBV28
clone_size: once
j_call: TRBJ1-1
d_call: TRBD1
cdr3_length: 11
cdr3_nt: TGTGCCAGCAGAGGACAGGCTGAAGCTTTCTTT
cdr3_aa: CASRGQAEAFF

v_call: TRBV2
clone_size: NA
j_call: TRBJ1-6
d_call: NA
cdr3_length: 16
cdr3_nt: TGTGCCAGCAGCCTCGAGGGGAAGGGGAATAATTCACCCCTCCACTTT
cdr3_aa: CASSLEGKGNNSPLHF

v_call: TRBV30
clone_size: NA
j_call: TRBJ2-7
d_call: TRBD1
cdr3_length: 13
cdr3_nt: TGTGCCTGGAGTCCGGGGACAGGGCGCGAGCAGTACTTC
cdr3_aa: CAWSPGTGREQYF

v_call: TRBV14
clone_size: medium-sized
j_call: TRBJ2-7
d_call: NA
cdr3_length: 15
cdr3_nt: TGTGCCAGCAGCCACTACCTCGCTAGCCTTGCCGAGCAGTACTTC
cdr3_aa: CASSHYLASLAEQYF

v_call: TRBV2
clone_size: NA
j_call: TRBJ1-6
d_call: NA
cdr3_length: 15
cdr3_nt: TGTGCCAGCAGTGAAAACAGGGTTTACAATTCACCCCTCCACTTT
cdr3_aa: CASSENRVYNSPLHF

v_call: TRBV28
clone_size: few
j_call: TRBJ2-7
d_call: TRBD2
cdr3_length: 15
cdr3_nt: TGTGCCAGCAGTGTCCCGACTAGCGGGAGACACGAGCAGTACTTC
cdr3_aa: CASSVPTSGRHEQYF

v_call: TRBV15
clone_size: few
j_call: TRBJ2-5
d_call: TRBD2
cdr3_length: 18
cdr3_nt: TGTGCCACCAGCAGAGATCGAGTTTGGGAGGGGTTGATAAAGACCCAGTACTTC
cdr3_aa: CATSRDRVWEGLIKTQYF

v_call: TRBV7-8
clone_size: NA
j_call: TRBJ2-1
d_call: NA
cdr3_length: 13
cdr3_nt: TGTGCCAGCAGCTTAACCAGCCACAATGAGCAGTTCTTC
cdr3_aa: CASSLTSHNEQFF

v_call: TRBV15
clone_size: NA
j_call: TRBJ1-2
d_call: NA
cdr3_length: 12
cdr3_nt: TGTGCCACCACCAGGGGAGGGACCGGCTACACCTTC
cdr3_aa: CATTRGGTGYTF

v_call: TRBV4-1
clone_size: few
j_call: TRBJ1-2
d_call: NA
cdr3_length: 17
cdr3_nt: TGCGCCAGCAGCCAAGACGAGGGATGGCAAGCTAACTATGGCTACACCTTC
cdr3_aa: CASSQDEGWQANYGYTF

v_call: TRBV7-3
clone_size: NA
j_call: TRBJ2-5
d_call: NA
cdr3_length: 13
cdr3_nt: TGTGCCAGCAGCTCGGACGGACAAGAGACCCAGTACTTC
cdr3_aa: CASSSDGQETQYF

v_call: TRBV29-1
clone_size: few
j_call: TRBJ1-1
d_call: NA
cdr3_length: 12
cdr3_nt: TGCAGCGTTGAAAAGGCGGGCACTGAAGCTTTCTTT
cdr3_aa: CSVEKAGTEAFF

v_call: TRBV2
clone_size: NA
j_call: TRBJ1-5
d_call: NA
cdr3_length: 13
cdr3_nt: TGTGCCAGCTTCCGGGACCGCAATCAGCCCCAGCATTTT
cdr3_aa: CASFRDRNQPQHF

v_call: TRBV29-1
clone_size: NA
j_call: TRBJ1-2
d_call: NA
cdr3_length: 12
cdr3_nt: TGCAGCGTTGAAGGCGGGACTGGAGGCTACACCTTC
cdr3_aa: CSVEGGTGGYTF

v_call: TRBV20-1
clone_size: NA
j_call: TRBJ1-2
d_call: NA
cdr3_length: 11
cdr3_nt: TGCAGTGCTGGTTCAAACTATGGCTACACCTTC
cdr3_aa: CSAGSNYGYTF

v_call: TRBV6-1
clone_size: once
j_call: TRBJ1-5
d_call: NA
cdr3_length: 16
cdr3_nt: TGTGCCAGCAGTGAATCACCATACAGGGCCAATCAGCCCCAGCATTTT
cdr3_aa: CASSESPYRANQPQHF

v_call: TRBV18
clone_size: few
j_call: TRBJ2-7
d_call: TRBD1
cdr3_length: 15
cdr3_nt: TGTGCCAGCTCACCAGGGACAGGGGCCGACTACGAGCAGTACTTC
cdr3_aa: CASSPGTGADYEQYF

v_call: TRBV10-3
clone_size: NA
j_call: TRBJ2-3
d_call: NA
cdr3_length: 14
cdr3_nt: TGTGCCATCGGGGCATCATCTAGCACAGATACGCAGTATTTT
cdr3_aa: CAIGASSSTDTQYF

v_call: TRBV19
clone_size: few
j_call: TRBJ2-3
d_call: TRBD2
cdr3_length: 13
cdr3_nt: TGTGCTGTACGGGGACTAGCGGCAGATACGCAGTATTTT
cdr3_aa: CAVRGLAADTQYF

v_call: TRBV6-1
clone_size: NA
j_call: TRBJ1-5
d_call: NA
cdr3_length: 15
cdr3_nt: TGTGCCAGCACGAATCCGGCAGGGCTCAATCAGCCCCAGCATTTT
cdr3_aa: CASTNPAGLNQPQHF

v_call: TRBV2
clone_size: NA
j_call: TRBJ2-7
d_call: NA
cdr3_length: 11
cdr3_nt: TGTGCCAGCAGTGCCCTGCGCGAGCAGTACTTC
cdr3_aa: CASSALREQYF

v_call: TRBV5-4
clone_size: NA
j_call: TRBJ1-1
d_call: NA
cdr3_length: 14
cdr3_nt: TGTGCCAGCAGCTTGGAGGCCCGGAACACTGAAGCTTTCTTT
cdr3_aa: CASSLEARNTEAFF

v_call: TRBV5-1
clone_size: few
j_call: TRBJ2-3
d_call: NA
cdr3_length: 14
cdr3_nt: TGCGCCAGCAGCTTGGACAGGGGCACAGATACGCAGTATTTT
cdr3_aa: CASSLDRGTDTQYF